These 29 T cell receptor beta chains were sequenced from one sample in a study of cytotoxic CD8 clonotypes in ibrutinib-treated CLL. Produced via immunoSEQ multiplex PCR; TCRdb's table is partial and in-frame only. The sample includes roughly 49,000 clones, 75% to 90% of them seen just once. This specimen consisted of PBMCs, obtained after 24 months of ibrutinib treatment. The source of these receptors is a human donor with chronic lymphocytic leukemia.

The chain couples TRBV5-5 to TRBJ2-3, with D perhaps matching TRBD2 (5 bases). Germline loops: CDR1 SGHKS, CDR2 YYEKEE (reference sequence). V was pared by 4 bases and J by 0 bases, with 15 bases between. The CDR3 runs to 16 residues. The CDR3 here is CASSLMSGESTDTQYF. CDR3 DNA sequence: TGTGCCAGCAGCCTGATGAGCGGAGAAAGCACAGATACGCAGTATTTT.

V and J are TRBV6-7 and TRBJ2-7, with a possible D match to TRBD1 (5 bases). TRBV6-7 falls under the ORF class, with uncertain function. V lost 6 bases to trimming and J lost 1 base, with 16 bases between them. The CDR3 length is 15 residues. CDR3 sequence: CASSYLGRRSYEQYF. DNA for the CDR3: TGTGCCAGCAGCTACCTGGGGCGAAGGTCCTACGAGCAGTACTTC.

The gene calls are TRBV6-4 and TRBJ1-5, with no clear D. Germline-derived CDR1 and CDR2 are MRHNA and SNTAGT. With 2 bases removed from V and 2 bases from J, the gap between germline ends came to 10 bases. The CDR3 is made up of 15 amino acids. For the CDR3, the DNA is TGTGCCAGCAGTGACGAATTTGGCGGCAATCAGCCCCAGCATTTT. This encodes CASSDEFGGNQPQHF.

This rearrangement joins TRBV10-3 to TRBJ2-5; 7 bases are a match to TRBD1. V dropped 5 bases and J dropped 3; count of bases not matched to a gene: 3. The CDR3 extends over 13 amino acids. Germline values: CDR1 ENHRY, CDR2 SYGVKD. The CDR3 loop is CAISRQGEETQYF. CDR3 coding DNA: TGTGCCATCAGTAGACAGGGAGAAGAGACCCAGTACTTC.

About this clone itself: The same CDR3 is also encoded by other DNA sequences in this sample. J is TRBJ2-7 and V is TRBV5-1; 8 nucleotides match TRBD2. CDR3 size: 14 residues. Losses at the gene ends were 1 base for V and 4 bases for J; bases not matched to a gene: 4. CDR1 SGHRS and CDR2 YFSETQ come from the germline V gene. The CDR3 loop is CASSLSSGSYEQYF. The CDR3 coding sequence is TGCGCCAGCAGCTTGTCCAGCGGGAGTTACGAGCAGTACTTC.

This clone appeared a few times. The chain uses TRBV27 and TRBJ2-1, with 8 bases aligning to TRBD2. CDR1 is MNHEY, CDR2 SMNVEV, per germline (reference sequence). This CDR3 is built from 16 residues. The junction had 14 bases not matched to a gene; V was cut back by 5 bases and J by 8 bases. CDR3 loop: CASSTTAGDSRDEQFF. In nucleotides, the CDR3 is TGTGCCAGCAGTACGACAGCGGGAGACAGCAGGGATGAGCAGTTCTTC.

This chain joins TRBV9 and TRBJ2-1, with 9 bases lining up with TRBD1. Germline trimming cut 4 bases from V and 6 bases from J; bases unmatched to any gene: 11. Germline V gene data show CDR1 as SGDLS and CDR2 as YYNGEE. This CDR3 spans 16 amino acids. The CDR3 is CASSTTTGGIGNEQFF. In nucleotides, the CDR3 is TGTGCCAGCAGCACTACGACAGGGGGTATTGGCAATGAGCAGTTCTTC.

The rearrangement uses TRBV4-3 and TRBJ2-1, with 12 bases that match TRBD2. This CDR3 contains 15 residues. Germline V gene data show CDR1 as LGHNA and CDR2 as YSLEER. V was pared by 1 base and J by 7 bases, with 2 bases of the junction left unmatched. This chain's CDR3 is CASSQAGTSGNEQFF. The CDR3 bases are TGCGCCAGCAGCCAAGCGGGGACTAGCGGGAATGAGCAGTTCTTC.

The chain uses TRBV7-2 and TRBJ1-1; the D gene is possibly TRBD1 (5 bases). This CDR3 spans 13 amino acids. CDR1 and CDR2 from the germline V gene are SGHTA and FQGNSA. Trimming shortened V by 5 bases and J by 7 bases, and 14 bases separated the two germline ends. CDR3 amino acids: CASSPRQSLEAFF. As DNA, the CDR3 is TGTGCCAGCAGCCCCCGACAGAGTCTTGAAGCTTTCTTT.

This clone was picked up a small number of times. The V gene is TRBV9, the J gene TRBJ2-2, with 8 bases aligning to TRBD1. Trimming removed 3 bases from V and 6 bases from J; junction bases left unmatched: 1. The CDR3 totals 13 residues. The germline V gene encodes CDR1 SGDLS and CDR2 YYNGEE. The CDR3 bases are TGTGCCAGCAGCGGCAGGGGGCCCGGGGAGCTGTTTTTT. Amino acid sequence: CASSGRGPGELFF.

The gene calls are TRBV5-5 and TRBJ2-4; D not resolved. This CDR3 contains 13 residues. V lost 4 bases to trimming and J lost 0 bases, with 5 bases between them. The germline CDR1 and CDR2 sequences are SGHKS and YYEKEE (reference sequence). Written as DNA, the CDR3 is TGTGCCAGCAGCGGTGTAGCCAAAAACATTCAGTACTTC. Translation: CASSGVAKNIQYF. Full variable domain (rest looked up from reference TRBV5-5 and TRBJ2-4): DAGVTQSPTHLIKTRGQQVTLRCSPISGHKSVSWYQQVLGQGPQFIFQYYEKEERGRGNFPDRFSARQFPNYSSELNVNALLLGDSALYLCASSGVAKNIQYFGAGTRLSVL.

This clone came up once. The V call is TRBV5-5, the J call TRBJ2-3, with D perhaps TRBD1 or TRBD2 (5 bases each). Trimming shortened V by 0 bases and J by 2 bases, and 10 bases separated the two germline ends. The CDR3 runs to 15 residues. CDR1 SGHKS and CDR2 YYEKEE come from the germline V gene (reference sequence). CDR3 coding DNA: TGTGCCAGCAGCTTGGGAGGGGTATCCACAGATACGCAGTATTTT. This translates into CASSLGGVSTDTQYF.

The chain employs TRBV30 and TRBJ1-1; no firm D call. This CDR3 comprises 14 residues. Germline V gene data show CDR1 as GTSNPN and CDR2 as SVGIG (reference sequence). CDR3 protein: CATKYGSENTEAFF. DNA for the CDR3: TGTGCTACAAAGTATGGGTCAGAGAACACTGAAGCTTTCTTT.

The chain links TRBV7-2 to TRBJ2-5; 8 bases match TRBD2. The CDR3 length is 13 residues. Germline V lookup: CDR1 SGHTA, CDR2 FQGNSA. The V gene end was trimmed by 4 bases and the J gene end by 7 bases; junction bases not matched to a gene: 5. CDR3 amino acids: CASSSGGAGTQYF. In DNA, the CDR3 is TGTGCCAGCAGCTCGGGAGGGGCAGGGACCCAGTACTTC.

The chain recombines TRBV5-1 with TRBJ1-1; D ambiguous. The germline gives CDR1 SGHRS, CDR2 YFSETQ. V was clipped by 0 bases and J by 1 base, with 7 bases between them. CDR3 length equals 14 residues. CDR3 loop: CASSLDGENTEAFF. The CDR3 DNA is TGCGCCAGCAGCTTGGACGGCGAGAACACTGAAGCTTTCTTT.

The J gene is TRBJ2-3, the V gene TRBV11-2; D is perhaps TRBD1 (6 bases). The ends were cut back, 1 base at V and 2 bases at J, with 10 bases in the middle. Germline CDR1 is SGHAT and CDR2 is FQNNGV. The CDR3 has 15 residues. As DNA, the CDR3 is TGTGCCAGCAGCTTAGTATTGGGGGCCACAGATACGCAGTATTTT. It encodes CASSLVLGATDTQYF. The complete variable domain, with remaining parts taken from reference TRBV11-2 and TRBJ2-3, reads EAGVAQSPRYKIIEKRQSVAFWCNPISGHATLYWYQQILGQGPKLLIQFQNNGVVDDSQLPKDRFSAERLKGVDSTLKIQPAKLEDSAVYLCASSLVLGATDTQYFGPGTRLTVL.

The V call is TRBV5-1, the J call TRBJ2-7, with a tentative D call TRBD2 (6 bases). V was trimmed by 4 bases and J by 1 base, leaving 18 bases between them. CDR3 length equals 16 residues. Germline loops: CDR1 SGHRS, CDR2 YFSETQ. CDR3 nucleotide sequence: TGCGCCAGCAGCGAGAAGGGACTGATCCCTTCCTACGAGCAGTACTTC. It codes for CASSEKGLIPSYEQYF. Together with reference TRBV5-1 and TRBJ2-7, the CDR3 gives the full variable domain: KAGVTQTPRYLIKTRGQQVTLSCSPISGHRSVSWYQQTPGQGLQFLFEYFSETQRNKGNFPGRFSGRQFSNSRSEMNVSTLELGDSALYLCASSEKGLIPSYEQYFGPGTRLTVT.

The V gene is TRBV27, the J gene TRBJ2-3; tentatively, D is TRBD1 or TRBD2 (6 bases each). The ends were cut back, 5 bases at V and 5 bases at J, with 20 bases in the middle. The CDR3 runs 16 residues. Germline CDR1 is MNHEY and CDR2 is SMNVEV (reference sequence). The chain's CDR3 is CASSLARGKGEDTQYF. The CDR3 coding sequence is TGTGCCAGCAGTCTCGCTCGGGGGAAGGGGGAAGATACGCAGTATTTT.

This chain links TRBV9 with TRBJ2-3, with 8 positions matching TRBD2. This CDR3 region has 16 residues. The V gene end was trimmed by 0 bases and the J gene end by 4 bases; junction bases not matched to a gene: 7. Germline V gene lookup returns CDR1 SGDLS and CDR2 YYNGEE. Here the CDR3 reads CASSVDGGRRADTQYF. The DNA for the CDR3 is TGTGCCAGCAGCGTAGACGGCGGGAGGAGGGCAGATACGCAGTATTTT.

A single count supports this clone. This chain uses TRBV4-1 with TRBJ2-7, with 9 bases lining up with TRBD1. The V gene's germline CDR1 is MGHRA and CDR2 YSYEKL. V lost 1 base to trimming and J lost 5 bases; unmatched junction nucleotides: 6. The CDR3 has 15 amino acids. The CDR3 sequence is CASSQGTGDFHEQYF. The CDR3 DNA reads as TGCGCCAGCAGCCAAGGGACAGGGGATTTTCACGAGCAGTACTTC.

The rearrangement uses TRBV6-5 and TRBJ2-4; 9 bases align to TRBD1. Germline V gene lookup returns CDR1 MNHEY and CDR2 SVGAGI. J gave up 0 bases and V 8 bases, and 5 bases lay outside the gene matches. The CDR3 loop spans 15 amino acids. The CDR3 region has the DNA TGTGCCAGCCGACCGGACAGGGGAGCCAAAAACATTCAGTACTTC. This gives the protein CASRPDRGAKNIQYF.

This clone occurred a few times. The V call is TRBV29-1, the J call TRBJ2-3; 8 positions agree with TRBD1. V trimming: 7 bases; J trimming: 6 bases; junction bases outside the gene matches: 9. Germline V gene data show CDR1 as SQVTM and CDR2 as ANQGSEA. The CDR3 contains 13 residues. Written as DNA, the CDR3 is TGCAGCGCTGGGGACAGGAACCGCGATACGCAGTATTTT. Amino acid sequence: CSAGDRNRDTQYF.

This CDR3 is CASSIDFHRGQQGEAFF. The CDR3 nucleotides are TGTGCCAGTAGTATAGATTTTCACAGGGGGCAACAGGGTGAAGCTTTCTTT. V usage is TRBV19 and J usage is TRBJ1-1; 9 bases map to TRBD1. Trimming cost V 0 bases and J 7 bases; bases outside gene matches: 12. Per the germline V gene, CDR1 is LNHDA and CDR2 is SQIVND (reference sequence). This CDR3 has 17 amino acids.

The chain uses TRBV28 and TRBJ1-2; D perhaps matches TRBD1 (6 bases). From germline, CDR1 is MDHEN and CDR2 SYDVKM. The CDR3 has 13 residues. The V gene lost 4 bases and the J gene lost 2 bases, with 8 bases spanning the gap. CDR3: CASSSQGNYGYTF. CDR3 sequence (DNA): TGTGCCAGCAGTTCGCAGGGGAACTATGGCTACACCTTC.

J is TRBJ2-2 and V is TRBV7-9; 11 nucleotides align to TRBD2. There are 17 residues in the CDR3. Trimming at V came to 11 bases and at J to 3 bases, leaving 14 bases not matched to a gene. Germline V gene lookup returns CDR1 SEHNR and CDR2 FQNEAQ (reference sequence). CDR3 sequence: CALSFVTSGSDTGELFF. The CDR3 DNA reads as TGTGCCCTCAGCTTCGTTACTAGCGGGAGTGACACCGGGGAGCTGTTTTTT.

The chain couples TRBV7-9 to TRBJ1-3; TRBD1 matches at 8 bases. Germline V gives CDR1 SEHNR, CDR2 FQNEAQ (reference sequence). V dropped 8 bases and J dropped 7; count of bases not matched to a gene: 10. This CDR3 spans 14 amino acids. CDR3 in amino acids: CASGVHRGDNTIYF. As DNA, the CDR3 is TGTGCCAGCGGCGTTCACAGGGGGGACAACACCATATATTTT.

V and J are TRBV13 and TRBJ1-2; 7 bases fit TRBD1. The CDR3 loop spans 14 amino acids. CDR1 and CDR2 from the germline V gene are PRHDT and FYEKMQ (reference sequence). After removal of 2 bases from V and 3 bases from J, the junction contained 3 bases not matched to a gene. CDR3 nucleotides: TGTGCCAGCAGCTTACCCGGGACAGACTATGGCTACACCTTC. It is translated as CASSLPGTDYGYTF.

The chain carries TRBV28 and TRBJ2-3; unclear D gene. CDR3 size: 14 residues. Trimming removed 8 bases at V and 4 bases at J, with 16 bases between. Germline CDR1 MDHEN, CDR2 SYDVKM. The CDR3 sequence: CASSVPPVSDTQYF. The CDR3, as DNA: TGTGCCAGCTCTGTGCCCCCAGTGTCAGATACGCAGTATTTT.

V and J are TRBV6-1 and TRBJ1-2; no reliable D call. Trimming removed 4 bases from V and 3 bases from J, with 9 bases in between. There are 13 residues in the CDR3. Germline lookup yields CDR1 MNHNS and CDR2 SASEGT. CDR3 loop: CASSASGDYGYTF. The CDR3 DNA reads TGTGCCAGCAGTGCCTCCGGGGACTATGGCTACACCTTC.